The subject of this entry is one T cell receptor beta chain. Its specificity is unknown. The data were obtained in a study of cytomegalovirus exposure and HLA in healthy donors. Study results and caveats: An Asian-associated ancestry cluster reportedly showed fewer N-insertions than the roughly 670-donor mean in a later analysis. Sequencing artifact likely explains a cluster of highly shared sequence variants.

PCR primers comprised 60 Vbeta and 13 Jbeta primers. As processed by the authors: An analysis that came later counted 73 million or so unique TCR beta chains, around 12 million shared. Assay: immunoSEQ multiplex PCR; the TCRdb copy retains only in-frame clones and omits some. That table gives V, J and clone size, and the DNA gave D and trimming. The profile shows roughly 100,000 clones, roughly four fifths of them singletons. Looked up from germline, CDR1 is SEHNR and CDR2 is FQNEAQ (reference sequence). Trimming pared 5 bases from V and 4 bases from J, leaving 15 bases between. The CDR3 contains 15 residues. Despite likely unrecorded immune exposures, the donors were nominally healthy at the time of sampling.

This receptor was obtained from a woman between 18 and 29 years old in good health and CMV-seropositive. The chain carries TRBV7-9 and TRBJ2-1, with D perhaps TRBD2 (5 bases). Sequenced input: PBMCs. CDR3 amino acids: CASSEGLAAYNEQFF. CDR3 nucleotides: TGTGCCAGCAGCGAGGGCCTAGCAGCATACAATGAGCAGTTCTTC. The whole variable domain, filled in from reference TRBV7-9 and TRBJ2-1, reads DTGVSQNPRHKITKRGQNVTFRCDPISEHNRLYWYRQTLGQGPEFLTYFQNEAQLEKSRLLSDRFSAERPKGSFSTLEIQRTEQGDSAMYLCASSEGLAAYNEQFFGPGTRLTVL.